This entry is about one T cell receptor (beta chain). What it binds is unknown. The data belong to a study of cytomegalovirus exposure and HLA in healthy donors. Across the study: The same platform was used for the 130 or so validation repertoires as for the roughly 700 first-cohort repertoires, as reported in a later analysis. Overall study results and limits: There were a few CMV-associated chains whose specificity for CMV antigens was confirmed in vitro.

Only in-frame clones appear in the TCRdb table, and some are missing; sequencing was by immunoSEQ multiplex PCR. The sample has 110,000 to 150,000 clones; about 86% are singletons. Trimming removed 4 bases from V and 2 bases from J; junction bases left unmatched: 19. Germline CDR1 is SGHNT and CDR2 is YYREEE (reference sequence). CDR3 length: 20 residues. This clonotype was obtained from a woman aged 18-29 years in good health and CMV-seropositive. The gene calls are TRBV5-4 and TRBJ2-1, with TRBD1 matching over 9 bases. Sequencing used PBMCs. DNA of the CDR3: TGTGCCAGCAGCCGTATCCCGGGACAGGGTTTCGACAGGACCTACAATGAGCAGTTCTTC. This gives the protein CASSRIPGQGFDRTYNEQFF.